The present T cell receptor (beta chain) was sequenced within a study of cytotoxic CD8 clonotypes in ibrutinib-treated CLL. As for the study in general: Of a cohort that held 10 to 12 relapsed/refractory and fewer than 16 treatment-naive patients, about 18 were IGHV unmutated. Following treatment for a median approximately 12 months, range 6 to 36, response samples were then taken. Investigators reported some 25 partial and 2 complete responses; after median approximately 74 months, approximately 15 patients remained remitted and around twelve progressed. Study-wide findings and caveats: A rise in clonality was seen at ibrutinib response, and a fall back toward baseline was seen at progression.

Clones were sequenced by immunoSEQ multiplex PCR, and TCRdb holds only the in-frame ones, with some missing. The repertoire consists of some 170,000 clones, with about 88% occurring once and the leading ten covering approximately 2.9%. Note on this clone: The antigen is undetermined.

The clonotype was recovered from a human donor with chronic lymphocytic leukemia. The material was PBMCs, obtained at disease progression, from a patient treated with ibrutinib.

The DNA for the CDR3 is TGTGCCAGCTCGGGCGTTCCGGATACGCAGTATTTT. As protein: CASSGVPDTQYF. This chain links TRBV2 with TRBJ2-3; D is uncertain. V was cut by 8 bases and J by 6 bases, with 12 bases left in between. The CDR3 contains 12 residues. Germline assignment: CDR1 SNHLY and CDR2 FYNNEI.